Sequencing of this T cell receptor (beta chain) was carried out in a study of regulatory T cells in long-lasting Graves disease. Regarding the study as a whole: Among persistent patients, a larger number of public clonotypes were shared (around 3,000) than among newly diagnosed patients (about 970).

There are many counts of this clonotype. Its target is unknown. Documented time point: newly diagnosed GD, antithyroid drugs for less than 3 months. The authors made the TCR library using RNA they extracted from PBMCs. The authors diagnosed Graves' disease using American Thyroid Association guidelines. The germline CDR1 and CDR2 sequences are SGHRS and YFSETQ. With 4 bases removed from V and 4 bases from J, the gap between germline ends came to 11 bases. CDR3 length: 14 amino acids. For TCR beta, libraries came from iRepertoire HTBI primers and Arm-PCR of CDR3 regions. MiXCR, applied by TCRdb to the multiplex PCR reads, yields one record per CDR3 protein. The sample shows some 250,000 distinct CDR3 sequences, 15% to 20% of them seen only once. These data also formed part of another study, on T cells in Graves' hyperthyroidism and ophthalmopathy. That paper notes: Patients aged 18 to 65 had newly diagnosed hyperthyroidism that had lasted under 2 months.

Specimen: peripheral blood mononuclear cells (PBMCs), collected at new diagnosis, from a patient treated with antithyroid drugs. The chain recombines TRBV5-1 with TRBJ2-2; no clear D. The sequence derives from a woman under 40 with Graves disease. The CDR3 reads CASSPYSLTGELFF. The CDR3 DNA follows: TGCGCCAGCAGCCCATACTCACTCACCGGGGAGCTGTTTTTT.